This TCR beta chain appears in the sequencing data of a study of CD8+CD57+ T cells in acquired aplastic anemia. Overall study context: Sorted CD4+ and CD8+ cells yielded about 3 ug of DNA on average. Overall study results and limits: Both patients and controls carried the same twenty-nine CD8+ CDR3 sequences.

Germline CDR1 is SGHVS and CDR2 is FQNEAQ. V was clipped by 7 bases and J by 0 bases, with 12 bases between them. The CDR3 consists of 14 residues. With regard to this clonotype: Its antigen remains unknown.

Previously, flow cytometry had revealed CD8+CD57+ cell expansion in the patients chosen for sequencing. The template used for profiling TCR beta VDJ and CDR3 was genomic DNA. TCRdb analysed the reads with MiXCR anew, one entry per CDR3 protein. The sample includes about 180,000 distinct CDR3 sequences, roughly 50% of them seen just once. Sequencing input: sorted CD4+, CD8+, or CD8+CD57+ T cells (not recorded which) from PBMCs. V and J are TRBV7-8 and TRBJ1-2; tentatively, D is TRBD1 (5 bases). The source of this sequence is a human donor with aplastic anemia. Here the CDR3 DNA reads TGTGCCAGCAAGCACAGGACAACTAACTATGGCTACACCTTC. Protein: CASKHRTTNYGYTF. The full variable domain, rest sourced from reference TRBV7-8 and TRBJ1-2, is GAGVSQSPRYKVAKRGQDVALRCDPISGHVSLFWYQQALGQGPEFLTYFQNEAQLDKSGLPSDRFFAERPEGSVSTLKIQRTQQEDSAVYLCASKHRTTNYGYTFGSGTRLTVV.